A single sample is the source of the 9 T cell receptor beta chains below, sequenced in a study of cytomegalovirus exposure and HLA in healthy donors. The PCR employed 60 Vbeta primers together with 13 Jbeta primers. Libraries were prepared by immunoSEQ multiplex PCR; TCRdb keeps only in-frame clonotypes and omits some of them. The table has 150,000 to 200,000 clones, roughly 85% seen once. Sequencing used PBMCs. The receptors stem from a man aged 18 to 35 in good health and CMV-seropositive.

This clone turned up a few times. J is TRBJ1-1 and V is TRBV10-3; 7 positions match TRBD1. The CDR3 spans 14 residues. The germline V gene encodes CDR1 ENHRY and CDR2 SYGVKD. CDR3 sequence reads: CAGRGGALNTEAFF. CDR3 nucleotide sequence: TGTGCGGGGCGAGGGGGCGCCCTGAACACTGAAGCTTTCTTT.

The chain has TRBV19 and TRBJ2-1; 11 bases map to TRBD1. CDR1 is LNHDA, CDR2 SQIVND, per germline (reference sequence). J gave up 4 bases and V 5 bases, and 4 bases lay outside the gene matches. CDR3 length: 15 amino acids. The CDR3 DNA is TGTGCCAGTAGTGCCGGGACAGGGGGATACAATGAGCAGTTCTTC. It is translated as CASSAGTGGYNEQFF.

The chain employs TRBV10-3 and TRBJ1-4; the D gene is possibly TRBD1 (5 bases). Between the trimmed V and J ends, which lost 2 bases and 5 bases, there was a span of 15 bases. This CDR3 has 16 amino acids. Germline CDR1 ENHRY, CDR2 SYGVKD. The CDR3 DNA reads as TGTGCCATCAGTGAGATCGGCGGGGGATCGAATGAAAAACTGTTTTTT. Translated, it gives CAISEIGGGSNEKLFF.

CDR3 region: CASSSTGGTGYTF. DNA for the CDR3: TGTGCCAGCAGTTCGACAGGGGGCACCGGCTACACCTTC. This rearrangement joins TRBV6-5 to TRBJ1-2, with 10 bases identical to TRBD1. The germline CDR1 and CDR2 sequences are MNHEY and SVGAGI. The V gene end was trimmed by 4 bases and the J gene end by 8 bases; junction bases not matched to a gene: 4. The CDR3 totals 13 residues.

The chain joins TRBV9 to TRBJ1-3, with D perhaps TRBD1 (5 bases). CDR1 and CDR2 (germline): SGDLS, YYNGEE. Deletions cut 4 bases from V and 0 bases from J, with 17 bases between. The CDR3 length is 17 residues. CDR3 coding DNA: TGTGCCAGCAGCCCGGGATCGGGGGTAACCTCTGGAAACACCATATATTTT. Residues: CASSPGSGVTSGNTIYF.

V usage is TRBV11-2 and J usage is TRBJ1-1; D uncertain. Germline lookup yields CDR1 SGHAT and CDR2 FQNNGV. V was clipped by 5 bases and J by 0 bases, with 10 bases between them. This CDR3 comprises 14 residues. CDR3 protein: CASSPVFMNTEAFF. CDR3 in DNA: TGTGCCAGCAGCCCCGTTTTTATGAACACTGAAGCTTTCTTT.

The chain uses TRBV19 and TRBJ1-2; the match to TRBD1 covers 9 bases. The germline V gene encodes CDR1 LNHDA and CDR2 SQIVND (reference sequence). V lost 5 bases, J lost 4 bases, and 8 bases stayed unmatched. The CDR3 has 15 residues. CDR3 protein: CASSSSGQGPYGYTF. CDR3 sequence (DNA): TGTGCCAGTAGTTCCTCGGGACAGGGCCCCTATGGCTACACCTTC.

The chain links TRBV14 to TRBJ2-3; D is perhaps TRBD2 (5 bases). CDR1 is SGHDN and CDR2 is FVKESK in the germline V gene. The CDR3 runs to 15 residues. V lost 4 bases and J lost 0, with 11 bases in between. CDR3 protein: CASSLRTGSTDTQYF. The CDR3 coding sequence is TGTGCCAGCAGCCTTAGGACGGGGAGCACAGATACGCAGTATTTT.

The rearrangement uses TRBV18 and TRBJ2-5; 10 positions match TRBD1. CDR1 is KGHSH and CDR2 is LQKENI in the germline V gene. V was pared by 6 bases and J by 3 bases, with 4 bases of the junction left unmatched. This CDR3 contains 14 residues. CDR3 nucleotides: TGTGCCAGCTCCCGACAGGGGGCAGAAGAGACCCAGTACTTC. Translation gives CASSRQGAEETQYF.